The TCR beta chain described here comes from a study of cytomegalovirus exposure and HLA in healthy donors (dated by TCRdb to 2017 to 2019). Turning to the overall study: An earlier analysis of 587 of the donors reported 250 to 350 Gb of sequence data and approximately 120 million unique TCR beta sequences obtained from 150 million to 200 million T cells. Roughly 290 gigabases of sequencing data and around 80 million unique TCR sequences made up an early release that covered approximately 700 HLA-typed donors. The genetic ancestry cluster associated with self-reported Caucasian donors included 65% to 90% of the 300 to 400 genotyped donors. The study aimed to test whether cataloging public T cell receptors could reveal signatures of past pathogen exposure. The T cell repertoires of 700 or so subjects were profiled by immunosequencing and related to cytomegalovirus serostatus. Besides the first cohort of roughly 640 subjects, a separate validation cohort made up of roughly 120 different subjects was used. To predict cytomegalovirus infection status, the study brought together high-throughput TCR immunosequencing, statistical association of individual TCRs with disease status, and machine learning. In a later analysis, previously published TCR beta repertoires from some 640 donors were re-analyzed and high-resolution HLA genotyping was added so that TCR occurrence patterns could be studied. Rather than drawing on any new phenotypic data, the later analysis identified candidate immune exposures from TCR beta sequences and the way those sequences occurred across donors. An earlier analysis of 587 of the donors used high-throughput TCR beta sequencing to judge whether each TCR beta V gene segment behaved as functional or pseudogenic. Donor age, sex, ethnicity and CMV serostatus were compiled alongside the repertoire data. Genome-wide SNP genotypes for about 60% of the roughly 700 donors were used in a later genetic analysis, which treated that subset as a discovery cohort. Every discovery cohort repertoire had been produced on one sequencing platform. HLA typing included class I and class II loci at four-digit resolution. Typing coverage differed by locus: A, B, C, DRB1 and DQB1 were typed in about 620-640 donors, DQA1 in about 510, DPA1 in over 600, and DPB1 in approximately 450. Several DR-DQ haplotypes were treated as single units for association and clustering because of strong linkage in the cohort. Across 300 to 400 genotyped donors of the cohort, an average of about 240,000 unique TCR beta nucleotide sequences per donor were sequenced, and approximately 19% of those sequences were non-productive.

From cysteine to phenylalanine, the CDR3 is 13 amino acids long. The kept DNA is CDR3 alone, 39 bases in frame from the first base. V gives up 6 bases and J gives up 4 bases, and the segment between their germline ends measures 12 bases. The germline V gene (reference sequence) yields SEHNR for CDR1 and FQNEAQ for CDR2. Summary of the overall study and its limitations: Presence/absence analyses assumed roughly uniform sequencing depth across donors, an assumption that may not hold. In a later analysis, HLA-associated TCR beta chains were found to be more clonally expanded and to have lower generation probabilities than equally common non-associated chains. Broadly in line with IMGT annotations, most TCR beta V segments showed up in productive rearrangements about 90% or about 30% of the time in an earlier analysis of several hundred of the donors. A total of about 150 TCR beta chains were listed by the study as associated with cytomegalovirus. Most CMV-associated TCR beta chains appeared to be HLA-restricted in a later analysis, and the HLA associations seemed to be driven largely by CMV exposure. Because the 87-base-pair reads could not distinguish some IMGT-functional V segments, including TRBV6-2 and TRBV6-3, those segments were excluded. Across donors, most TCR sequences were observed very rarely, whereas some public TCRs were present in many individuals. For the cohort, immune exposure information was limited to CMV serostatus. According to a later analysis, parvovirus B19, influenza, CMV and Epstein-Barr virus appeared linked to several top co-occurrence clusters. Approximately 16 rarely observed V segments, including chromosome 9 orphons, were excluded from the earlier analysis of a few hundred of the donors because counts were too low. According to a later genetic analysis, donors in an Asian-associated ancestry cluster had fewer N-insertions in productive TCRs than the approximately 710-donor mean. A later genetic analysis associated a missense DCLRE1C variant with V-gene and J-gene trimming of TCR beta chains, and an independent cohort replicated the association. Because some donors lacked HLA typing at each locus, the association tests relied only on the typed subset. A cluster of highly shared sequence variants was judged likely to be a technical artifact of the sequencing pipeline. The cohort was sequenced for TCR beta chains only, and without alpha or paired-chain data the features that could be detected were limited. In a later analysis, TCR association rates were found to vary across HLA loci, with the most associated TCRs seen for DRB1 alleles and the fewest for HLA-C alleles. According to the authors, the approach could potentially be generalized to other disease states and immunological phenotypes. Three of the identified cytomegalovirus-associated TCR beta chains were confirmed in vitro to be specific for cytomegalovirus antigens. In both the original and validation cohorts, the classifier was reported to diagnose cytomegalovirus status with high specificity and sensitivity. Correlated functional status among segregating V segments might reflect linkage disequilibrium, but an unknown experimental factor could not be ruled out. Specific HLA alleles were associated with 15,000 to 20,000 TCR beta sequences at a false discovery rate of 0.05 in a later analysis. A further reported finding was that TCR beta sequences accurately predicted the HLA-A and HLA-B alleles for most subjects in the first cohort. Strong co-occurrence of HLA alleles, especially DR and DQ, made assigning TCR associations to individual alleles difficult.

About this clone: What antigen it recognizes has not been identified. Base qualities are missing; no much larger clone stands one base away.

The library was made by the immunoSEQ multiplex PCR assay. For the multiplex PCR, a mixture combining 60 forward primers for TCR Vbeta segments and 13 reverse primers for TCR Jbeta segments was used. The CDR3 region of rearranged TCR beta genes was amplified from genomic DNA by a multiplex PCR assay. Amplified TCR beta libraries were sequenced as 87-base-pair reads on the Illumina HiSeq System. Under the source paper's analysis protocol: Across the 640 or so repertoires, a later analysis counted roughly 84 million unique TCR beta chains, around 11 million of which were shared by at least two donors. Raw reads were error-corrected and collapsed into unique sequences with a nearest-neighbor algorithm that merged closely related sequences to remove PCR and sequencing errors. V, D and J gene segments were assigned by aligning CDR3 sequences to IMGT reference sequences. For a sequence to be retained, at least a six-nucleotide match to both a V gene segment and a J gene segment was required. A rearrangement was called productive if the CDR3 had no stop codons and remained in frame with V and J, and every other rearrangement was called non-productive. CDR3 was defined by IMGT convention, running from the second conserved V-encoded cysteine to the conserved J-encoded phenylalanine. The earlier analysis of 587 of the donors excluded any sequence lacking an unambiguous match to a single V gene segment. In an earlier analysis of a few hundred of the donors, a V segment was called functional when productive rearrangements were above 56.7%, and segregating when the standard deviation between donors exceeded 5%. A statistical classification framework was built to diagnose cytomegalovirus status from the catalog of TCR beta chain sequences. In a later analysis, V and J genes were assigned by comparing TCR nucleotide sequences against IMGT/GENE-DB human TR gene sequences. A later analysis assigned CDR3 sequences and most-parsimonious VDJ recombination scenarios with the TCRdist pipeline. In a later analysis, each TCR beta chain was defined by its CDR3 amino acid sequence together with its V-gene family, and reads without a unique V-gene family were excluded. To address suspected cross-contamination and a sequencing artifact, a later analysis removed some 620 highly shared, low-generation-probability nucleotide sequences. In a later analysis, a clonal expansion index was calculated for each public chain from normalized within-repertoire ranks of inferred template counts. In a later analysis, generation probabilities were computed using a VDJ recombination model fitted to out-of-frame rearrangements, and the results were checked against IGoR. In a later analysis, TCR-TCR, TCR-HLA and TCR-CMV co-occurrence was scored with hypergeometric tests, and a repertoire-size bias correction was applied to TCR pairs. A later analysis estimated false discovery rates by permuting HLA or CMV assignments 20 times. In a later analysis, co-occurring TCRs were grouped using DBSCAN, with TCRdist sequence similarity added in when clustering inside HLA-allele-positive subsets. Co-occurrence clustering excluded repertoires with fewer than 30,000 or more than 120,000 public chains, plus five with anomalous nucleotide sharing. TCRdb took this table from immuneACCESS and kept in-frame rearrangements with V and J called. Such tables lack part of the clones; where checked against another copy, unresolved V genes explain under half of the gap, and the rest is unexplained. V and J calls and clone size are those listed in that table; D and trimming were worked out from the DNA. The table for this sample lists about 190,000 clones; around 82% of them were counted only once. The leading ten clones occupy about 1.8% of the sample.

The cohort comprised more than 550 healthy bone marrow donors. All cohort members were sampled while nominally healthy, although unrecorded immune exposures were likely present. The donor was CMV seronegative and was included in the group of about 400 seronegative cohort members. Every donor gave a peripheral blood sample, and the peripheral blood mononuclear cells from that sample were used for TCR beta sequencing. The Qiagen DNeasy Blood Extraction Kit was used to extract genomic DNA from the blood cell samples. The sequenced material came from PBMCs. The chain is made from TRBV7-9 and TRBJ1-2; TRBD1 could be the D gene, as 6 bases match. The receptor was derived from a man aged 18-30 years in good health and CMV-seronegative. The DNA reads TGTGCCAGCAGGATAACAGGGTCCTATGGCTACACCTTC. The translation is CASRITGSYGYTF.